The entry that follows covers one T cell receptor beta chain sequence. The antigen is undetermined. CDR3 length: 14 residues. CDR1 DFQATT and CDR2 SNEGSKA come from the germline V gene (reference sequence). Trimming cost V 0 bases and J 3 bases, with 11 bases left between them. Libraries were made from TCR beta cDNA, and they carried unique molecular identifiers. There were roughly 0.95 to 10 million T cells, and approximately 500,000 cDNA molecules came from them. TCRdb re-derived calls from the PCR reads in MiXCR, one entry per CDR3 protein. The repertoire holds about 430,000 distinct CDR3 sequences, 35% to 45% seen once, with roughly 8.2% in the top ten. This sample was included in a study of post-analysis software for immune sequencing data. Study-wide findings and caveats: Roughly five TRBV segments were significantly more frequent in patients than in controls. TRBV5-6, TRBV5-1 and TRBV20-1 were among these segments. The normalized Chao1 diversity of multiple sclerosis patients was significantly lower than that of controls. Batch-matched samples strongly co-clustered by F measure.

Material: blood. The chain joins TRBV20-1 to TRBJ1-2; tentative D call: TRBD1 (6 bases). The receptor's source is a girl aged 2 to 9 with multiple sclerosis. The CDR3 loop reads CSARDYGGYYGYTF. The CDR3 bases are TGCAGTGCTAGAGATTACGGGGGCTACTATGGCTACACCTTC.